This TCR beta chain emerged from a study of siplizumab effects on memory and regulatory T cells. Looked up from germline, CDR1 is SGHRS and CDR2 is YFSETQ. This CDR3 comprises 12 residues. The ends lost 10 bases at V and 3 bases at J; junction bases unmatched: 4. Assay: immunoSEQ multiplex PCR; the TCRdb copy retains only in-frame clones and omits some. The sample lists 90,000 to 110,000 clones; 92% were seen once. The sequence was collected from a human donor in good health. V is TRBV5-1 and J is TRBJ2-3, with 8 bases identical to TRBD2. Sequenced sample: Tregs sorted from blood. The CDR3 protein is CASGGGTDTQYF. The CDR3 nucleotides read TGCGCCTCGGGAGGGGGAACAGATACGCAGTATTTT.